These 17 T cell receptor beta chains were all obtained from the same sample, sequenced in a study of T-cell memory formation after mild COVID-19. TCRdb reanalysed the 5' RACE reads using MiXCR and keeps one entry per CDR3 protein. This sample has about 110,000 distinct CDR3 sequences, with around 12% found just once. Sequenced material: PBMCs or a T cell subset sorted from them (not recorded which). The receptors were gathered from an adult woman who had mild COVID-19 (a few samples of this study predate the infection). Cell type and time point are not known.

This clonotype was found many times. CDR3 DNA sequence: TGCGCCAGCAGCCCGGTCCCCGGTAGGAGCTCCTACAATGAGCAGTTCTTC. It specifies CASSPVPGRSSYNEQFF. The J gene is TRBJ2-1, the V gene TRBV5-1; no reliable D call. The CDR3 totals 17 residues. Germline-derived CDR1 and CDR2 are SGHRS and YFSETQ. Trimming removed 4 bases from V and 0 bases from J, with 17 bases in between.

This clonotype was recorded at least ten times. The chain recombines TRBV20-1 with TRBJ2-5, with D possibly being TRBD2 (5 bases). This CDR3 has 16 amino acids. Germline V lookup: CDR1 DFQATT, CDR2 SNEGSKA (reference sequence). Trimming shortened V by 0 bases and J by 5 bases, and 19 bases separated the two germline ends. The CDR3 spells CSARDPGESNGETQYF. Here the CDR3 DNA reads TGCAGTGCTAGAGATCCCGGGGAAAGCAATGGGGAGACCCAGTACTTC.

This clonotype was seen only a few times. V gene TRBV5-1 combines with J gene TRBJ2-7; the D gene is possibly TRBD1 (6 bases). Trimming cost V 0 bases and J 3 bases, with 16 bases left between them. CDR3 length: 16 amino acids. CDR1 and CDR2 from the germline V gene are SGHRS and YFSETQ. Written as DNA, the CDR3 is TGCGCCAGCAGCTTGGAAGGGGGATTTAACATCTACGAGCAGTACTTC. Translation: CASSLEGGFNIYEQYF.

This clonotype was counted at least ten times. CDR3 sequence (DNA): TGCGCCAGCAGCCCAAGCGGGGGGGCTTTAGAAAACATTCAGTACTTC. Amino acids: CASSPSGGALENIQYF. This chain joins TRBV5-1 and TRBJ2-4, with TRBD2 matching 10 bases. V was clipped by 4 bases and J by 5 bases; unmatched bases: 9. The length of the CDR3 is 16 residues. From germline, CDR1 is SGHRS and CDR2 YFSETQ. Filled out from reference TRBV5-1 and TRBJ2-4, the complete variable domain reads KAGVTQTPRYLIKTRGQQVTLSCSPISGHRSVSWYQQTPGQGLQFLFEYFSETQRNKGNFPGRFSGRQFSNSRSEMNVSTLELGDSALYLCASSPSGGALENIQYFGAGTRLSVL.

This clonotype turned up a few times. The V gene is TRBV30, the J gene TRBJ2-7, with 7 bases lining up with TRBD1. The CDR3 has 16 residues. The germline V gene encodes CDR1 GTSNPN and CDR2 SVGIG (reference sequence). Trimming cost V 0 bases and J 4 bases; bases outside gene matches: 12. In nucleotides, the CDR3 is TGTGCCTGGAGTGTCGACGCGACAGGGATTCTATACGAGCAGTACTTC. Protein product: CAWSVDATGILYEQYF.

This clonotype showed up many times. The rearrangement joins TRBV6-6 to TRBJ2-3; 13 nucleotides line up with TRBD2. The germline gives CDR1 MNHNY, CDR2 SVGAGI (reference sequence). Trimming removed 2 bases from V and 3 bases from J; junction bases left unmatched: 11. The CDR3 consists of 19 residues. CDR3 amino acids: CASSYRSTSGGRETDTQYF. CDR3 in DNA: TGTGCCAGCAGTTACCGTTCGACTAGCGGGGGGCGCGAGACAGATACGCAGTATTTT.

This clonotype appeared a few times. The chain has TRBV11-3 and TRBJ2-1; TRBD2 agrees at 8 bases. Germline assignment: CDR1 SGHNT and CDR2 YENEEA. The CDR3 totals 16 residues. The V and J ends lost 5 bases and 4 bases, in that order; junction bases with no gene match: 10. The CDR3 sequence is CASSIGTSGGYNEQFF. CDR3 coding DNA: TGTGCCAGCAGCATCGGCACTAGCGGAGGGTACAATGAGCAGTTCTTC.

The CDR3 here is CASSYGRTGANVLTF. The CDR3 DNA reads as TGTGCCAGCAGTTACGGGCGGACAGGGGCCAACGTCCTGACTTTC. The chain is built from TRBV6-2 or TRBV6-3 and TRBJ2-6; tentatively, D is TRBD1 (5 bases). The CDR3 runs 15 residues. V lost 2 bases to trimming and J lost 4 bases, with 9 bases between them. Germline V CDR1 and CDR2: MNHEY, SVGEGT.

CDR3 bases: TGTGCCAGCAGCTTAAGGGCGGGATCATTCTACAATGAGCAGTTCTTC. Its protein product is CASSLRAGSFYNEQFF. The chain carries TRBV7-3 and TRBJ2-1; TRBD2 might be the D (6 bases). CDR1 is SGHTA, CDR2 FQGTGA, per germline. The CDR3 has 16 amino acids. The V and J ends lost 1 base and 3 bases respectively, with 13 bases between them.

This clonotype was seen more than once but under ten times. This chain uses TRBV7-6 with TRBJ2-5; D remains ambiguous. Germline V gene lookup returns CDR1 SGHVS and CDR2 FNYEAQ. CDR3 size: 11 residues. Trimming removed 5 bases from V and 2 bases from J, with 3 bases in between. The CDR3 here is CASSPQETQYF. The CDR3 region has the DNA TGTGCCAGCAGCCCTCAAGAGACCCAGTACTTC.

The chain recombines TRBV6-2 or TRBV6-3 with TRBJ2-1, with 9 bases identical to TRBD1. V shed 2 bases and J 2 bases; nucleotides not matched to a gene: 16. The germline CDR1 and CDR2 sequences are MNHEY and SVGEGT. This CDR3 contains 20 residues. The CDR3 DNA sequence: TGTGCCAGCAGTTACCCCAGACAGGGGGATTATGGTTTAGCCTACAATGAGCAGTTCTTC. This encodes CASSYPRQGDYGLAYNEQFF.

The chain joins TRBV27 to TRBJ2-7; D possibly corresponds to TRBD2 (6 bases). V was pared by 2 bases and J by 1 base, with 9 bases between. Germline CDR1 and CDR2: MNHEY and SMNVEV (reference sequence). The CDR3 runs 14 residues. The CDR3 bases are TGTGCCAGCAGTTTAGGGGGGACGTCCTACGAGCAGTACTTC. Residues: CASSLGGTSYEQYF.

The DNA of the CDR3 is TGCGCCAGCAGCTTGGGAGGGGGCGGAAAGAGCACTGAAGCTTTCTTT. It yields the protein CASSLGGGGKSTEAFF. This rearrangement joins TRBV5-1 to TRBJ1-1, with 7 bases aligning to TRBD1. Trimming cost V 0 bases and J 4 bases; bases outside gene matches: 9. Germline assignment: CDR1 SGHRS and CDR2 YFSETQ. This CDR3 spans 16 amino acids.

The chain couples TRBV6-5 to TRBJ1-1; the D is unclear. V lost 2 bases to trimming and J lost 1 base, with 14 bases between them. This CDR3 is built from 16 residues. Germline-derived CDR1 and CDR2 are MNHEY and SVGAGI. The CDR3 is CASSYLDSRPNTEAFF. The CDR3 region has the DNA TGTGCCAGCAGTTACCTCGACTCTAGGCCGAACACTGAAGCTTTCTTT.

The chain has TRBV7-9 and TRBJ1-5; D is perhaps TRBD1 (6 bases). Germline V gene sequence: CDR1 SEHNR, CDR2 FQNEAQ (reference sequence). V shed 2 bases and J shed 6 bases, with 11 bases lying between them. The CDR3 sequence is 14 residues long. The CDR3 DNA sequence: TGTGCCAGCAGCTTAAACAGGGAAGGTCAGCCCCAGCATTTT. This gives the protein CASSLNREGQPQHF.

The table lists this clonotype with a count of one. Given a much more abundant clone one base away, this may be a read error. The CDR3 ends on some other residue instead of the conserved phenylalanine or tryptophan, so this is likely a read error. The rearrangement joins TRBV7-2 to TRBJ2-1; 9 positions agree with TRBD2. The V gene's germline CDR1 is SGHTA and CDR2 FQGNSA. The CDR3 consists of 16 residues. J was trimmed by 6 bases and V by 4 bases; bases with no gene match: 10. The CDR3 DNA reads TGTGCCAGCAGCTCCCCGGGACTAGCTCCAAGCAATGAGCAGTTCTTA. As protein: CASSSPGLAPSNEQFL.

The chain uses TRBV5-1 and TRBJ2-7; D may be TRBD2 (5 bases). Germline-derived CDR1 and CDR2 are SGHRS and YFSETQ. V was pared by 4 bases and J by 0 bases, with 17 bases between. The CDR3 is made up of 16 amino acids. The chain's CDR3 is CASSLGLDSRSYEQYF. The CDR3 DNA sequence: TGCGCCAGCAGCCTCGGACTGGACTCCCGCTCCTACGAGCAGTACTTC.